The source of this TCR beta chain is a study of cytomegalovirus exposure and HLA in healthy donors. The overall study: For the roughly 390 genotyped donors, about 81% fell within the Caucasian-associated ancestry cluster. Study outcomes and limitations: The authors assumed roughly uniform sequencing depth across donors for presence/absence analyses. In a later analysis, V- and J-gene trimming of beta chains associated with a DCLRE1C missense variant, replicated independently. A prior analysis recorded that most TCR beta V segments were productive about 87% or about 30% of the time.

Researchers ran the PCR with 60 Vbeta and 13 Jbeta primers. TCRdb's table, derived via immunoSEQ multiplex PCR, lists solely in-frame clones and lacks some. The data show under 170,000 clones, 79% seen once. Germline values: CDR1 ENHRY, CDR2 SYGVKD. Trimming removed 8 bases from V and 0 bases from J; junction bases left unmatched: 2. The CDR3 sequence is 14 residues long. Notes on this clone: No antigen is known for it.

Sequenced: PBMCs. The V call is TRBV10-3, the J call TRBJ2-2, with TRBD1 identical over 8 bases. This receptor was obtained from a man in his fifties or sixties in good health and CMV-seropositive. In nucleotides, the CDR3 is TGTGCCATCCGGGGACAGGCGAACACCGGGGAGCTGTTTTTT. Residues: CAIRGQANTGELFF.